The 14 T cell receptor beta chains listed next were all sequenced from one sample in a study of cytomegalovirus exposure and HLA in healthy donors. The PCR employed 60 Vbeta primers together with 13 Jbeta primers. TCRdb keeps only in-frame clones here, not all; method: immunoSEQ multiplex PCR. This table holds 35,000 or so clones. The sample was PBMCs. The receptors come from a man aged 35 to 55 in good health and CMV-seropositive.

As for this clone: The sample holds other DNA sequences that translate to the same CDR3. The J gene is TRBJ2-7, the V gene TRBV5-1, with TRBD2 identical over 10 bases. J was trimmed by 2 bases and V by 4 bases; bases with no gene match: 12. CDR1 SGHRS and CDR2 YFSETQ come from the germline V gene. CDR3 size: 17 residues. The CDR3 DNA reads as TGCGCCAGCAGCCTTGCCCCTGCGACTAGCGGGCCCTACGAGCAGTACTTC. Its protein is CASSLAPATSGPYEQYF.

The chain carries TRBV19 and TRBJ1-3; a possible D gene is TRBD1 (6 bases). Trimming left V 7 bases short and J 4 bases short, with 17 bases between. The CDR3 extends over 15 amino acids. Germline loops: CDR1 LNHDA, CDR2 SQIVND (reference sequence). CDR3 in amino acids: CASIISQGTGNTIYF. The CDR3 bases are TGTGCCAGTATCATTTCACAGGGAACAGGAAACACCATATATTTT.

The J gene is TRBJ2-7, the V gene TRBV27; 9 bases match TRBD2. CDR3 length: 15 amino acids. Germline V gives CDR1 MNHEY, CDR2 SMNVEV (reference sequence). With 7 bases clipped from V and 4 bases from J, the junction kept 11 bases outside the gene matches. The CDR3 sequence is CASKNLAGEWYEQYF. Here the CDR3 DNA reads TGTGCCAGCAAGAATTTAGCGGGAGAATGGTACGAGCAGTACTTC.

The chain is built from TRBV30 and TRBJ2-5; 9 bases map to TRBD1. With the DNA end fitting TRBJ2-7 better, the J assignment may be wrong. This CDR3 has 14 amino acids. CDR1 is GTSNPN and CDR2 is SVGIG in the germline V gene (reference sequence). The CDR3 DNA reads as TGTGCCTGGAGCGCCGGGACAGGGTTCTACGAGCAGTACTTC. It encodes CAWSAGTGFYEQYF.

The chain combines TRBV5-8 with TRBJ1-1; perhaps TRBD1 as D (6 bases). The ends were cut back, 2 bases at V and 11 bases at J, with 13 bases in the middle. The CDR3 is 12 residues long. The germline CDR1 and CDR2 sequences are SGHTS and YDEGEE. CDR3 sequence reads: CASSFTTGRAFF. The CDR3 DNA follows: TGTGCCAGCAGCTTTACGACAGGTAGGGCTTTCTTT.

The rearrangement uses TRBV2 and TRBJ2-3; 7 positions match TRBD2. Germline CDR1 and CDR2: SNHLY and FYNNEI. The CDR3 extends over 14 amino acids. Trimming took 6 bases from V and 3 from J; bases not matched to a gene: 6. CDR3: CASRVTSVTDTQYF. The CDR3, as DNA: TGTGCCAGCAGGGTTACTAGCGTGACAGATACGCAGTATTTT.

The CDR3 sequence: CASSPSGNTGELFF. The CDR3, as DNA: TGTGCCAGCAGCCCTAGCGGGAACACCGGGGAGCTGTTTTTT. The chain links TRBV7-3 to TRBJ2-2; TRBD2 aligns across 7 bases. V lost 5 bases to trimming and J lost 1 base; unmatched junction nucleotides: 1. The germline CDR1 and CDR2 sequences are SGHTA and FQGTGA. The CDR3 totals 14 residues.

This clone shows up as medium-sized by frequency. This chain connects TRBV5-1 to TRBJ2-3; D is possibly TRBD2 (6 bases). The CDR3 is 15 amino acids. V lost 2 bases and J lost 2, with 12 bases in between. Looked up from germline, CDR1 is SGHRS and CDR2 is YFSETQ. The CDR3 nucleotides read TGCGCCAGCAGCTTTTGGGGGGACTCCACAGATACGCAGTATTTT. Residues: CASSFWGDSTDTQYF.

The chain has TRBV9 and TRBJ2-1; D perhaps matches TRBD1 (6 bases). Trimming took 0 bases from V and 2 from J, leaving 9 bases between them. Germline CDR1 is SGDLS and CDR2 is YYNGEE. This CDR3 comprises 15 residues. Here the CDR3 reads CASSVDREPYNEQFF. The CDR3 coding sequence is TGTGCCAGCAGCGTAGACAGGGAACCCTACAATGAGCAGTTCTTC.

The rearrangement uses TRBV5-1 and TRBJ1-1; perhaps TRBD1 as D (5 bases). V was trimmed by 2 bases and J by 5 bases, leaving 7 bases between them. The germline V gene has CDR1 SGHRS and CDR2 YFSETQ. The CDR3 is 12 residues long. CDR3 DNA sequence: TGCGCCAGCAGCTTTGGGGGGACTGAAGCTTTCTTT. It is translated as CASSFGGTEAFF.

The CDR3 is CASSSRTGTRVGELFF. In DNA, the CDR3 is TGTGCCAGCAGCTCGAGAACCGGGACTAGGGTCGGGGAGCTGTTTTTT. The rearrangement joins TRBV7-2 to TRBJ2-2; 8 bases line up with TRBD2. After removal of 4 bases from V and 7 bases from J, the junction contained 11 bases not matched to a gene. There are 16 residues in the CDR3. CDR1 is SGHTA, CDR2 FQGNSA, per germline.

The rearrangement links TRBV27 to TRBJ2-7, with 9 bases lining up with TRBD2. The CDR3 sequence is 16 residues long. With V trimmed by 4 bases and J by 0 bases, 7 bases remained unmatched. Per the germline V gene, CDR1 is MNHEY and CDR2 is SMNVEV (reference sequence). Here the CDR3 DNA reads TGTGCCAGCAGTTCGGCGGGGGGGGCAGGCTCCTACGAGCAGTACTTC. It encodes CASSSAGGAGSYEQYF.

This chain joins TRBV28 and TRBJ1-2; 9 bases align to TRBD1. V shed 6 bases and J 2 bases; nucleotides not matched to a gene: 7. The CDR3 is 15 residues long. Germline V gene sequence: CDR1 MDHEN, CDR2 SYDVKM. This chain's CDR3 is CASRTYRGRNYGYTF. In DNA, the CDR3 is TGTGCCAGCAGGACCTACAGGGGGCGAAACTATGGCTACACCTTC.

This chain connects TRBV6-1 to TRBJ2-3; TRBD2 agrees at 8 bases. The CDR3 consists of 15 residues. Germline CDR1 is MNHNS and CDR2 is SASEGT. J lost 3 bases, V lost 6 bases, and 8 bases had no gene match. The CDR3 protein is CASSPSAGATDTQYF. The DNA of the CDR3 is TGTGCCAGCAGCCCGTCAGCGGGAGCGACAGATACGCAGTATTTT.